This entry is about one T cell receptor beta chain. Its antigen remains undetermined. No per-base quality is available; no much larger clone lies one base away. The cohort was made up of approximately 670 healthy bone marrow donors. At the time of sampling, all cohort members were nominally healthy, though unrecorded immune exposures were likely present. The donor tested CMV seronegative and was one of the 352 seronegative cohort members. Each donor provided a peripheral blood sample, and peripheral blood mononuclear cells were used for TCR beta sequencing. Genomic DNA was extracted from the blood cell samples with the Qiagen DNeasy Blood Extraction Kit. The entry originates in a study of cytomegalovirus exposure and HLA in healthy donors (dated by TCRdb to 2016 to 2017). Regarding the study in general: According to an earlier analysis of 450 to 650 of the donors, about 179 million T cells yielded 90 million to 130 million unique TCR beta sequences and approximately 300 Gb of sequence data. In a later genetic analysis, genome-wide SNP genotypes for about three fifths of the 666 donors were used, and that subset was treated as a discovery cohort. Class I and class II HLA loci were covered by the typing at four-digit resolution. The number of donors typed differed by locus, with roughly 620-630 for A, B, C, DRB1 and DQB1, roughly 520 for DQA1, 600 to 610 for DPA1, and 450 to 480 for DPB1. Donor age, sex, ethnicity and CMV serostatus were collected together with the repertoire data. To study patterns of TCR occurrence, a later analysis re-analyzed previously published TCR beta repertoires from under 750 donors and added high-resolution HLA genotyping. Along with the approximately 650-subject first cohort, a separate validation cohort of 120 different subjects was used. About five DR-DQ haplotypes were treated as single units for association and clustering because of strong linkage in the cohort. The study aimed to test whether cataloging public T cell receptors could reveal signatures of past pathogen exposure. All discovery cohort repertoires had been generated using a single sequencing platform. High-throughput TCR immunosequencing, statistical association of individual TCRs with disease status, and machine learning were combined to predict cytomegalovirus infection status. Of the approximately 400 genotyped donors, 65% to 90% fell in the genetic ancestry cluster associated with self-reported Caucasian donors. Around 320 gigabases of sequencing data and 80 million or so unique TCR sequences were included in an early release covering several hundred HLA-typed donors. Rather than drawing on any new phenotypic data, the later analysis identified candidate immune exposures from TCR beta sequences and the way those sequences occurred across donors. The study used immunosequencing to profile the T cell repertoires of hundreds of subjects and linked those repertoires to cytomegalovirus serostatus. Among 398 genotyped donors of the cohort, an average of approximately 200,000 unique TCR beta nucleotide sequences was sequenced per donor, of which 15% to 20% were non-productive. An earlier analysis of several hundred of the donors used high-throughput TCR beta sequencing to judge whether each TCR beta V gene segment behaved as functional or pseudogenic. The study at large found these results: In a later genetic analysis, a missense DCLRE1C variant was associated with V-gene and J-gene trimming of TCR beta chains, and the association was replicated in an independent cohort. In a later analysis, TCR association rates were found to vary across HLA loci, with the most associated TCRs seen for DRB1 alleles and the fewest for HLA-C alleles. The study listed approximately 160 TCR beta chains as associated with cytomegalovirus. According to a later analysis, most CMV-associated TCR beta chains appeared to be HLA-restricted, and the HLA associations seemed to be driven largely by CMV exposure. Broadly in line with IMGT annotations, most TCR beta V segments showed up in productive rearrangements about 87% or about 30% of the time in an earlier analysis of under 700 of the donors. The presence/absence analyses assumed that sequencing depth was roughly uniform across donors, and that assumption may not be true. A further reported finding was that TCR beta sequences accurately predicted the HLA-A and HLA-B alleles for most subjects in the first cohort. In a later analysis, some 18,000 TCR beta sequences were associated with specific HLA alleles at a false discovery rate of 0.05. Compared with equally common non-associated chains, HLA-associated TCR beta chains in a later analysis were more clonally expanded and had lower generation probabilities. In this cohort, only TCR beta chains were sequenced, and detectable features were limited by the absence of alpha or paired-chain data. The classifier was reported to diagnose cytomegalovirus status with high specificity and sensitivity in both the original cohort and the validation cohort. Most TCR sequences were observed very rarely across donors, whereas some public TCRs were present in many individuals. CMV serostatus was the only immune exposure information available for the cohort. The sequencing pipeline was judged likely to have produced a cluster of highly shared sequence variants as a technical artifact. The earlier analysis of 450 to 700 of the donors excluded some 15 rarely observed V segments, including chromosome 9 orphons, because counts were too low. In a later analysis, several top co-occurrence clusters were reported to appear linked to parvovirus B19, influenza, CMV and Epstein-Barr virus. The authors suggested that the approach could potentially be generalized to other disease states and immunological phenotypes. A few of the identified cytomegalovirus-associated TCR beta chains were confirmed in vitro to be specific for cytomegalovirus antigens. Correlated functional status among segregating V segments might reflect linkage disequilibrium, but an unknown experimental factor could not be ruled out. Because some donors lacked HLA typing at each locus, the association tests relied only on the typed subset. A later genetic analysis reported fewer N-insertions in productive TCRs among donors in an Asian-associated ancestry cluster than the approximately 670-donor mean. When HLA alleles, especially DR and DQ, strongly co-occurred, attributing TCR associations to individual alleles was difficult.

The library was generated by the immunoSEQ multiplex PCR assay. The multiplex PCR relied on a mix of 60 forward primers for TCR Vbeta segments and 13 reverse primers for TCR Jbeta segments. The CDR3 region of rearranged TCR beta genes was amplified from genomic DNA with a multiplex PCR assay. On the Illumina HiSeq System, the amplified TCR beta libraries were sequenced as 87-base-pair reads. In the paper's pipeline: A later analysis tallied 75 million to 85 million unique TCR beta chains across the 610 or so repertoires, and approximately 9.9 million of those chains were shared by two or more donors. A nearest-neighbor algorithm error-corrected the raw reads and collapsed the reads into unique sequences, merging closely related sequences to remove PCR and sequencing errors. Alignment of CDR3 sequences to IMGT reference sequences was used to assign V, D and J gene segments. For a sequence to be retained, a match of at least six nucleotides to both a V gene segment and a J gene segment was required. A rearrangement counted as productive if the CDR3 had no stop codons and remained in frame with V and J, and every other rearrangement counted as non-productive. Following IMGT convention, CDR3 was defined as the stretch from the second conserved V-encoded cysteine up to the conserved J-encoded phenylalanine. In an earlier analysis of 500 to 650 of the donors, sequences lacking an unambiguous match to a single V gene segment were excluded. In an earlier analysis of almost 600 of the donors, a V segment was called functional when productive rearrangements were above 56.7%, and segregating when the standard deviation between donors exceeded 5%. A statistical classification framework was built for diagnosing cytomegalovirus status from the catalog of TCR beta chain sequences. A later analysis assigned V and J genes by comparing TCR nucleotide sequences with IMGT/GENE-DB human TR gene sequences. A later analysis assigned CDR3 sequences and most-parsimonious VDJ recombination scenarios with the TCRdist pipeline. A later analysis defined each TCR beta chain by its CDR3 amino acid sequence plus V-gene family, and excluded reads lacking a unique V-gene family. As a way to deal with suspected cross-contamination and a sequencing artifact, a later analysis dropped nearly 600 nucleotide sequences that were highly shared and had low generation probability. For each public chain, a later analysis derived a clonal expansion index from normalized ranks of inferred template counts within each repertoire. A later analysis computed generation probabilities with a VDJ recombination model fitted to out-of-frame rearrangements, and checked the results against IGoR. In a later analysis, TCR-TCR, TCR-HLA and TCR-CMV co-occurrence was scored with hypergeometric tests, and a repertoire-size bias correction was applied to TCR pairs. To estimate false discovery rates, a later analysis permuted the HLA or CMV assignments 20 times. In a later analysis, co-occurring TCRs were grouped using DBSCAN, and TCRdist sequence similarity was added for clustering within HLA-allele-positive subsets. Co-occurrence clustering excluded repertoires with fewer than 30,000 or more than 120,000 public chains, plus five with anomalous nucleotide sharing. As stored in TCRdb, this immuneACCESS dataset retains in-frame rearrangements with V and J assigned. A fraction of the clones does not appear; measured against another copy, unresolved V genes explain less than half of the discrepancy, and the remainder lacks a known reason. Clonal size and the V and J genes are those of that table, whereas D and trimming came from the DNA. The sample includes under 140,000 clones, with around 86% observed a single time. About 1.8% of the sample is taken by the ten largest.

Sequencing input: PBMCs. The clonotype originates from a man between 40 and 49 years old in good health and CMV-seronegative.

The DNA is TGTGCCAGCAGGGGCGGGCAGAAGGGCACTGAAGCTTTCTTT. Its protein product is CASRGGQKGTEAFF. The V and J segments used are TRBV4-2 and TRBJ1-1, with the D gene not clear enough to name. V is clipped by 6 bases and J by 4 bases, and the sequence between their germline boundaries is 15 bases long. The CDR3 spans 14 residues, from the cysteine through the phenylalanine. The only DNA kept is the CDR3, 42 bases in frame from the first base. The germline V gene encodes CDR1 LGHNA and CDR2 YNFKEQ.